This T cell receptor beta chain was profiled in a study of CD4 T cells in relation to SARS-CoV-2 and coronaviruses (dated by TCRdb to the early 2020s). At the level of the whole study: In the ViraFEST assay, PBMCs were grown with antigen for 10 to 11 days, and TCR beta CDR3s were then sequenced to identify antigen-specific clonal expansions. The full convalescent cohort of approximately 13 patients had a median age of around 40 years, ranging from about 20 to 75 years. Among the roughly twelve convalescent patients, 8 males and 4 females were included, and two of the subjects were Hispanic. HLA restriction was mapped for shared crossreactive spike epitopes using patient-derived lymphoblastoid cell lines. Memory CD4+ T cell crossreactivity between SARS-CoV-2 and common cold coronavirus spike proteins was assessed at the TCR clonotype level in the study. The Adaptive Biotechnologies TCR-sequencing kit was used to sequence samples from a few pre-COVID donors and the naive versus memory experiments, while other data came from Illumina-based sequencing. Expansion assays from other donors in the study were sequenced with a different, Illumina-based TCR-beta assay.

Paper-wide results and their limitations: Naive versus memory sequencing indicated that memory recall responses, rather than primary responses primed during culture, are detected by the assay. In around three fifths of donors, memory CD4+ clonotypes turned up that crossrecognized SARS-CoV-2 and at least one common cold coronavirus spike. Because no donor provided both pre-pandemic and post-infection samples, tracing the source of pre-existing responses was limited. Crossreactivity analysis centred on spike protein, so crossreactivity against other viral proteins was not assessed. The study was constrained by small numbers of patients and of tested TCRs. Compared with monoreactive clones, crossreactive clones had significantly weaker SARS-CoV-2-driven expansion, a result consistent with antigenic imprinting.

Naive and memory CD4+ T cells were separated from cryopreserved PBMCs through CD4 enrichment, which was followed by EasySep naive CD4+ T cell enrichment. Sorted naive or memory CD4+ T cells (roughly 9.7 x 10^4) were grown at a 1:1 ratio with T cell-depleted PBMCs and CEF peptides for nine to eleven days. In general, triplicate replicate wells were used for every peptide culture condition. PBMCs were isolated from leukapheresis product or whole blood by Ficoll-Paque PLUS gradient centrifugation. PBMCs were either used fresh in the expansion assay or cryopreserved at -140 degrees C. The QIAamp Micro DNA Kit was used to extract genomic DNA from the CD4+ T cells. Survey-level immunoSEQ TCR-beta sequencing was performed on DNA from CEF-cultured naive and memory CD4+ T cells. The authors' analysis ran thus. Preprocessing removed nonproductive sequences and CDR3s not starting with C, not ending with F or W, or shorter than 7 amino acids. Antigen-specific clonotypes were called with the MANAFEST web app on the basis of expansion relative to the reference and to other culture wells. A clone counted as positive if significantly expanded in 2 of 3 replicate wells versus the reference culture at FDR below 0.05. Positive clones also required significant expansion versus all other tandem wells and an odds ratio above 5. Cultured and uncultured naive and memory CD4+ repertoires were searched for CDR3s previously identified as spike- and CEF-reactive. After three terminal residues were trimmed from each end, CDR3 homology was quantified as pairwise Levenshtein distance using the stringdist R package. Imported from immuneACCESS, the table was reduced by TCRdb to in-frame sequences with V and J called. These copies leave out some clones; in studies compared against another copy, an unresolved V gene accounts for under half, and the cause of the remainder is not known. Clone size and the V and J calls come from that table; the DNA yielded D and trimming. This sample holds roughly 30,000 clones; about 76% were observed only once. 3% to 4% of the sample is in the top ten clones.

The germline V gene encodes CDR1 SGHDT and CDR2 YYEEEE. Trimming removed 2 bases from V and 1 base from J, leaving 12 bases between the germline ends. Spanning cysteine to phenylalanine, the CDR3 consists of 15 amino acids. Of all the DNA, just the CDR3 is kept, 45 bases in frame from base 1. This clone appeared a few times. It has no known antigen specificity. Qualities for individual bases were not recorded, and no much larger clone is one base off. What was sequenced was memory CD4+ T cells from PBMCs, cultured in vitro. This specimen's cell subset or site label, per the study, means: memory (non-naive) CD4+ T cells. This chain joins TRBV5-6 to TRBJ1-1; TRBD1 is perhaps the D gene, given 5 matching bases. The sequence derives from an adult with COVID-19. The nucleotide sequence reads TGTGCCAGCAGCTTACTGGGGGTAGGGAACACTGAAGCTTTCTTT. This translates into CASSLLGVGNTEAFF.